The next 27 T cell receptor beta chains were all read from a single sample in a study of blood T cell repertoires in COVID-19 (dated by TCRdb to the early 2020s). Library preparation employed the immunoSEQ multiplex PCR assay. What TCRdb holds here is the immuneACCESS table cut down to in-frame rearrangements. Part of the clones is not present; checked against another copy, under half of the missing clones reflect an unresolved V gene, and the others are unexplained. This sample comprises approximately 190,000 clones, over 80% of them detected only once. Together, the top ten hold 5.5% to 7.5% of the sample. Sequencing was carried out using peripheral blood. All receptors come from a woman between 40 and 55 years old with acute or convalescent COVID-19.

This sequence joins TRBV4-2 and TRBJ2-7; maybe TRBD1 (6 bases). CDR3 length: 13 amino acids. The V and J ends lost 8 bases and 4 bases respectively, with 15 bases between them. Germline V gene data show CDR1 as LGHNA and CDR2 as YNFKEQ. The CDR3 DNA is TGTGCCAGCTCCGCCGCACAGGGTTACGAGCAGTACTTC. It specifies CASSAAQGYEQYF.

This clone was picked up one time. The gene calls are TRBV11-2 and TRBJ1-1; D remains unclear. The CDR3 is 13 residues long. Trimming cost V 2 bases and J 6 bases, with 10 bases left between them. The germline V gene has CDR1 SGHAT and CDR2 FQNNGV. CDR3 DNA sequence: TGTGCCAGCAGCTTAAACTTTGGAGCTGAAGCTTTCTTT. Protein sequence: CASSLNFGAEAFF.

The sample holds one count of this clone. The CDR3 DNA is TGTGCCAGCAGCCCAGGGTGGGGCAGGGCGGAGAATCAGCCCCAGCATTTT. Translated, it gives CASSPGWGRAENQPQHF. The chain uses TRBV7-9 and TRBJ1-5, with D perhaps TRBD1 (5 bases). The germline V gene has CDR1 SEHNR and CDR2 FQNEAQ (reference sequence). The germline V and J ends were trimmed by 5 bases and 4 bases, with 21 bases remaining between them. The CDR3 is 17 residues long.

This chain connects TRBV7-2 to TRBJ1-2; tentatively, D is TRBD1 (6 bases). Germline CDR1 and CDR2: SGHTA and FQGNSA. The CDR3 sequence is 14 residues long. V was cut by 2 bases and J by 5 bases, with 12 bases left in between. In nucleotides, the CDR3 is TGTGCCAGCAGCTTATACAGGGTTGAATATGGCTACACCTTC. Protein product: CASSLYRVEYGYTF.

The V gene is TRBV30, the J gene TRBJ2-7; the D gene is possibly TRBD1 (6 bases). The germline V and J ends were trimmed by 4 bases and 3 bases, with 13 bases remaining between them. Germline-derived CDR1 and CDR2 are GTSNPN and SVGIG (reference sequence). This CDR3 is 13 amino acids long. CDR3 in amino acids: CAWTRTDNYEQYF. Written as DNA, the CDR3 is TGTGCCTGGACCCGGACAGACAACTACGAGCAGTACTTC.

The rearrangement joins TRBV19 to TRBJ2-2; the D gene is possibly TRBD1 (5 bases). With 4 bases removed from V and 3 bases from J, the gap between germline ends came to 12 bases. This CDR3 region has 15 residues. Germline values: CDR1 LNHDA, CDR2 SQIVND (reference sequence). The DNA of the CDR3 is TGTGCCAGTAGTACTTTAGGGGCGCACACCGGGGAGCTGTTTTTT. Translated: CASSTLGAHTGELFF.

The V and J genes are TRBV6-2 or TRBV6-3 and TRBJ1-6, with 9 bases matching TRBD1. CDR1 is MNHEY and CDR2 is SVGEGT in the germline V gene. V lost 5 bases, J lost 9 bases, and 23 bases stayed unmatched. The CDR3 has 20 residues. CDR3 sequence: CASSKGPTRDRAWGSSPLHF. Written as DNA, the CDR3 is TGTGCCAGCAGTAAGGGCCCAACCCGGGACAGGGCTTGGGGAAGTTCACCCCTCCACTTT.

This clone was recorded only once. The rearrangement links TRBV10-3 to TRBJ2-1; TRBD1 is a possible D gene (6 bases). There are 14 residues in the CDR3. The germline V gene has CDR1 ENHRY and CDR2 SYGVKD. Trimming removed 5 bases at V and 8 bases at J, with 16 bases between. The CDR3 DNA reads as TGTGCCATCAGTAAGCAGGGGTTTGAGGATGAGCAGTTCTTC. This translates into CAISKQGFEDEQFF.

The genes are TRBV30 and TRBJ1-4; 9 nucleotides match TRBD1. CDR1 and CDR2 from the germline V gene are GTSNPN and SVGIG (reference sequence). This CDR3 is 15 amino acids long. V dropped 1 base and J dropped 5; count of bases not matched to a gene: 5. The CDR3 here is CAWSAGQGGNEKLFF. DNA of the CDR3: TGTGCCTGGAGTGCGGGACAGGGTGGGAATGAAAAACTGTTTTTT.

The chain links TRBV27 to TRBJ2-5; D call uncertain. The germline CDR1 and CDR2 sequences are MNHEY and SMNVEV (reference sequence). V was trimmed by 4 bases and J by 1 base, leaving 13 bases between them. This CDR3 spans 15 amino acids. CDR3 amino acids: CASSSPGGAQETQYF. The DNA of the CDR3 is TGTGCCAGCAGTTCCCCGGGTGGCGCCCAAGAGACCCAGTACTTC.

This CDR3 is CASSPVGTFSYEQYF. CDR3 DNA sequence: TGTGCCAGCAGCCCCGTCGGGACATTCTCCTACGAGCAGTACTTC. This chain connects TRBV14 to TRBJ2-7; possibly TRBD1 for D (6 bases). From germline, CDR1 is SGHDN and CDR2 FVKESK. The CDR3 length is 15 residues. With 4 bases removed from V and 0 bases from J, the gap between germline ends came to 13 bases.

The chain carries TRBV28 and TRBJ2-1; 10 bases line up with TRBD2. The germline gives CDR1 MDHEN, CDR2 SYDVKM. V shed 3 bases, J shed 8 bases, and the junction held 7 bases outside the gene matches. This CDR3 region has 15 residues. This CDR3 reads CASSFQSGGAYEQFF. The CDR3 DNA sequence: TGTGCCAGCAGTTTTCAGAGCGGGGGGGCGTATGAGCAGTTCTTC.

The rearrangement joins TRBV18 to TRBJ1-4; D possibly corresponds to TRBD1 (5 bases). Deletions cut 1 base from V and 7 bases from J, with 16 bases between. Germline assignment: CDR1 KGHSH and CDR2 LQKENI. This CDR3 has 16 amino acids. CDR3 sequence reads: CASSPRSGGAAEKLFF. In nucleotides, the CDR3 is TGTGCCAGCTCACCACGGTCGGGAGGGGCGGCTGAAAAACTGTTTTTT.

The chain combines TRBV6-5 with TRBJ1-3; D is possibly TRBD1 (5 bases). The CDR3 spans 13 residues. The V gene's germline CDR1 is MNHEY and CDR2 SVGAGI. The V and J ends lost 11 bases and 4 bases respectively, with 15 bases between them. Here the CDR3 DNA reads TGTGCCGTCAGGGAGGGTGGGGGAAACACCATATATTTT. This encodes CAVREGGGNTIYF.

CDR3 in amino acids: CAWSVRGPDTQYF. CDR3 nucleotide sequence: TGTGCCTGGAGTGTACGAGGTCCGGATACGCAGTATTTT. The chain couples TRBV30 to TRBJ2-3; D unresolved. Trimming took 0 bases from V and 6 from J, leaving 10 bases between them. Germline loops: CDR1 GTSNPN, CDR2 SVGIG (reference sequence). The CDR3 contains 13 residues. Drawing the rest from reference TRBV30 and TRBJ2-3, the complete variable domain is SQTIHQWPATLVQPVGSPLSLECTVEGTSNPNLYWYRQAAGRGLQLLFYSVGIGQISSEVPQNLSASRPQDRQFILSSKKLLLSDSGFYLCAWSVRGPDTQYFGPGTRLTVL.

This clone was seen a single time. The J gene is TRBJ2-6, the V gene TRBV2; 8 bases are shared with TRBD1. This CDR3 has 16 residues. Losses at the gene ends were 7 bases for V and 0 bases for J; bases not matched to a gene: 5. Germline CDR1 and CDR2: SNHLY and FYNNEI. The CDR3 nucleotides read TGTGCCAGCAACCGACAGGGGAGCTCTGGGGCCAACGTCCTGACTTTC. Amino acids: CASNRQGSSGANVLTF.

This rearrangement joins TRBV28 to TRBJ1-5; D gene uncertain. V shed 4 bases and J shed 0 bases, with 7 bases lying between them. The CDR3 is 14 amino acids. The germline V gene encodes CDR1 MDHEN and CDR2 SYDVKM. CDR3 bases: TGTGCCAGCAGTTCCGGGAATAGCAATCAGCCCCAGCATTTT. The encoded protein is CASSSGNSNQPQHF.

The V call is TRBV5-6, the J call TRBJ2-7, with TRBD1 as a possible D gene (6 bases). The assigned J gene may be wrong: the sequence end matches TRBJ2-1 better. The CDR3 length is 17 residues. Germline loops: CDR1 SGHDT, CDR2 YYEEEE. CDR3 in amino acids: CASSLDLRDTFYNEQFF. The CDR3 coding sequence is TGTGCCAGCAGCTTAGATTTACGGGACACGTTCTACAATGAGCAGTTCTTC.

The J gene is TRBJ1-2, the V gene TRBV9; D ambiguous. The germline V gene encodes CDR1 SGDLS and CDR2 YYNGEE. V dropped 0 bases and J dropped 3 bases, with 12 bases sitting between them. The CDR3 extends over 15 amino acids. The CDR3 spells CASSVEAGYDYGYTF. The CDR3 DNA reads as TGTGCCAGCAGCGTAGAGGCGGGCTATGACTATGGCTACACCTTC. The full variable domain, its missing parts supplied by reference TRBV9 and TRBJ1-2, is DSGVTQTPKHLITATGQRVTLRCSPRSGDLSVYWYQQSLDQGLQFLIQYYNGEERAKGNILERFSAQQFPDLHSELNLSSLELGDSALYFCASSVEAGYDYGYTFGSGTRLTVV.

The V and J genes are TRBV9 and TRBJ1-4; 8 bases are a match to TRBD1. Germline CDR1 and CDR2: SGDLS and YYNGEE. Trimming cost V 2 bases and J 6 bases; bases outside gene matches: 3. The CDR3 totals 14 residues. CDR3 amino acids: CASSVETGDEKLFF. Here the CDR3 DNA reads TGTGCCAGCAGCGTTGAGACAGGGGATGAAAAACTGTTTTTT.

The chain joins TRBV19 to TRBJ1-5; 7 bases agree with TRBD1. This CDR3 is built from 15 residues. After removal of 10 bases from V and 0 bases from J, the junction contained 9 bases not matched to a gene. Germline V gene lookup returns CDR1 LNHDA and CDR2 SQIVND (reference sequence). DNA for the CDR3: TGTGCCACCGAACGGACAGGCTATAGCAATCAGCCCCAGCATTTT. Protein product: CATERTGYSNQPQHF.

As DNA, the CDR3 is TGCGCCAGCAGCGAACAGGGGAGCTCCTACGAGCAGTACTTC. This translates into CASSEQGSSYEQYF. This sequence joins TRBV5-1 and TRBJ2-7; 7 bases are a match to TRBD1. V gave up 4 bases and J gave up 0 bases; unmatched junction bases: 4. The germline gives CDR1 SGHRS, CDR2 YFSETQ. The CDR3 is 14 amino acids. The variable domain in full, with the rest retrieved from reference TRBV5-1 and TRBJ2-7, is KAGVTQTPRYLIKTRGQQVTLSCSPISGHRSVSWYQQTPGQGLQFLFEYFSETQRNKGNFPGRFSGRQFSNSRSEMNVSTLELGDSALYLCASSEQGSSYEQYFGPGTRLTVT.

The chain is built from TRBV6-5 and TRBJ2-1, with 9 bases fitting TRBD1. Losses at the gene ends were 6 bases for V and 8 bases for J; bases not matched to a gene: 5. The CDR3 totals 13 residues. Germline-derived CDR1 and CDR2 are MNHEY and SVGAGI. Here the CDR3 DNA reads TGTGCCAGCAGGGGACAGGGTGTCGATGAGCAGTTCTTC. It is translated as CASRGQGVDEQFF.

The J gene is TRBJ1-1, the V gene TRBV5-1; perhaps TRBD1 as D (5 bases). Per the germline V gene, CDR1 is SGHRS and CDR2 is YFSETQ. The CDR3 spans 13 residues. With 3 bases removed from V and 1 base from J, the gap between germline ends came to 7 bases. CDR3 protein: CASSSQGNTEAFF. The CDR3 bases are TGCGCCAGCAGCTCCCAGGGGAACACTGAAGCTTTCTTT.

This clone was seen only a few times. CDR3: CASSSLSYEQYF. The CDR3 bases are TGTGCCAGCAGTTCCCTCTCCTACGAGCAGTACTTC. V is TRBV12-3 or TRBV12-4 and J is TRBJ2-7; D is uncertain. The CDR3 loop spans 12 amino acids. V was clipped by 4 bases and J by 0 bases, with 4 bases between them.

This rearrangement joins TRBV28 to TRBJ2-7; the match to TRBD2 covers 7 bases. In germline, CDR1 is MDHEN, CDR2 SYDVKM. Trimming at V came to 2 bases and at J to 6 bases, leaving 7 bases not matched to a gene. The CDR3 runs to 14 residues. The CDR3 coding sequence is TGTGCCAGCAGTTTACACGGCGGGGGAGGCGAGCAGTACTTC. Encoded protein: CASSLHGGGGEQYF. Full variable domain (remainder filled in from reference TRBV28 and TRBJ2-7): DVKVTQSSRYLVKRTGEKVFLECVQDMDHENMFWYRQDPGLGLRLIYFSYDVKMKEKGDIPEGYSVSREKKERFSLILESASTNQTSMYLCASSLHGGGGEQYFGPGTRLTVT.

The V and J genes are TRBV14 and TRBJ1-2; D gene ambiguous. The CDR3 is made up of 13 amino acids. The germline CDR1 and CDR2 sequences are SGHDN and FVKESK. Trimming took 0 bases from V and 4 from J, leaving 6 bases between them. The CDR3 DNA is TGTGCCAGCAGCCAAGACCAGGCCTATGGCTACACCTTC. Its protein product is CASSQDQAYGYTF.